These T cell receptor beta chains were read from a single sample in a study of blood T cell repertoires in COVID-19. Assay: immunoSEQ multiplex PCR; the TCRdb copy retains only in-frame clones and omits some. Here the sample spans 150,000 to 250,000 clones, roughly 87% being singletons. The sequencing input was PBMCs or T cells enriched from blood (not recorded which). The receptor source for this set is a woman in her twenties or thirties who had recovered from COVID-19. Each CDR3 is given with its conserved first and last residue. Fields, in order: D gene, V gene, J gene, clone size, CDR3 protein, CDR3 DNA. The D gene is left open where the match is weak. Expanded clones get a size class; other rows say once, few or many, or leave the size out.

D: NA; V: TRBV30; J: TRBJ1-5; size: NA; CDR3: CAWSARQPYSNQPQHF; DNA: TGTGCCTGGAGTGCCCGACAGCCTTATAGCAATCAGCCCCAGCATTTT
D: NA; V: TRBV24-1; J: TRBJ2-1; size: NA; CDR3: CATSDAWGELYNEQFF; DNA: TGTGCCACCAGTGACGCATGGGGGGAGCTGTACAATGAGCAGTTCTTC
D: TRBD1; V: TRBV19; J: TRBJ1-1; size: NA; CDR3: CASSLMTGGTEAFF; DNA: TGTGCCAGTAGTCTGATGACAGGGGGCACTGAAGCTTTCTTT
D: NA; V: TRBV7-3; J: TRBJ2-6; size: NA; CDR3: CASSLNRDGANVLTF; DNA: TGTGCCAGCAGCTTAAACAGGGACGGGGCCAACGTCCTGACTTTC
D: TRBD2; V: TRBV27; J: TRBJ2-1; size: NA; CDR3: CASRPLRLAGMNEQFF; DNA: TGTGCCAGCAGGCCGTTACGACTAGCGGGGATGAATGAGCAGTTCTTC
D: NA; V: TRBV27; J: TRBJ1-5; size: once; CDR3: CASSLSPISQPQHF; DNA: TGTGCCAGCAGTTTATCGCCCATAAGCCAGCCCCAGCATTTT
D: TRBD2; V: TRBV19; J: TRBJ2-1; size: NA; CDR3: CASTGLGVTDEQFF; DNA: TGTGCCAGTACGGGACTAGGGGTTACCGATGAGCAGTTCTTC
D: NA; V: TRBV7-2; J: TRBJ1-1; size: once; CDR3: CASSLDLVRNTEAFF; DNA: TGTGCCAGCAGCTTAGACCTCGTTAGGAACACTGAAGCTTTCTTT
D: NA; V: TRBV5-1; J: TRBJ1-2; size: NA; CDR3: CASSLGRAYGYTF; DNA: TGCGCCAGCAGCTTGGGCAGGGCCTATGGCTACACCTTC
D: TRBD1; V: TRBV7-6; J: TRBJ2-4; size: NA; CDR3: CASSLGQGKNIQYF; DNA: TGTGCCAGCAGCTTGGGACAGGGGAAAAACATTCAGTACTTC
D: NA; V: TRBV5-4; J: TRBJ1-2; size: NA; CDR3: CASSFSSGYGYTF; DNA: TGTGCCAGCAGCTTTTCTTCAGGCTATGGCTACACCTTC
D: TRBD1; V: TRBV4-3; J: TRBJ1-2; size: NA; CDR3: CASSHLLQGVNYGYTF; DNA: TGCGCCAGCAGCCACCTATTACAGGGGGTTAACTATGGCTACACCTTC
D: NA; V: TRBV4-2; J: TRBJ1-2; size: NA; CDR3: CASSQDRAGAGDYGYTF; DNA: TGTGCCAGCAGCCAAGACAGGGCCGGGGCAGGGGACTATGGCTACACCTTC
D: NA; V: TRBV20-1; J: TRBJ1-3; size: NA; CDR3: CSASGGEPGNTIYF; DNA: TGCAGTGCTAGTGGGGGGGAGCCCGGAAACACCATATATTTT
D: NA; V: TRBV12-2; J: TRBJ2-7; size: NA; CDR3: CASRPRGGQGGAFIYEQYF; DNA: TGTGCAAGTCGCCCCCGAGGTGGGCAGGGAGGGGCGTTTATCTACGAGCAGTACTTC